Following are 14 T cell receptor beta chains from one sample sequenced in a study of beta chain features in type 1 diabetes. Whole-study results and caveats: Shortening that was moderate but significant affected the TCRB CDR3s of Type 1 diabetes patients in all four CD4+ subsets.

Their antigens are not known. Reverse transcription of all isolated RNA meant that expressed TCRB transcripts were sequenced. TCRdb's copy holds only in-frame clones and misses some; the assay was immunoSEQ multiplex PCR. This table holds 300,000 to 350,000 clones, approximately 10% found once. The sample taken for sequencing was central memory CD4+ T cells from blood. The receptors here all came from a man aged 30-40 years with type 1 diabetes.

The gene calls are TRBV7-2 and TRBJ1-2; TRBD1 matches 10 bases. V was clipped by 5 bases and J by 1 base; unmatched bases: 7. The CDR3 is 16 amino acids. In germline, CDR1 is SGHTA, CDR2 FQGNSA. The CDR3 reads CASSPLGQGVNYGYTF. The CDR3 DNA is TGTGCCAGCAGCCCCTTAGGACAGGGGGTTAACTATGGCTACACCTTC.

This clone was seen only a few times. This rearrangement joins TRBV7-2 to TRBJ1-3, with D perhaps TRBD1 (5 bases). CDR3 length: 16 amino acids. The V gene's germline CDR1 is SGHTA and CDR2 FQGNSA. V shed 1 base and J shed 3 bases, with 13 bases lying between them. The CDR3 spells CASSLEAQGNGNTIYF. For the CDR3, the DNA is TGTGCCAGCAGCTTAGAGGCGCAGGGCAATGGAAACACCATATATTTT.

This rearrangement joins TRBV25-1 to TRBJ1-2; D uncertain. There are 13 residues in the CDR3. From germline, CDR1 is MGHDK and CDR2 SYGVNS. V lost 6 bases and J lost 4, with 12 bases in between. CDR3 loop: CASSHDTTYGYTF. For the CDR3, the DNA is TGTGCCAGCAGCCATGACACAACCTATGGCTACACCTTC.

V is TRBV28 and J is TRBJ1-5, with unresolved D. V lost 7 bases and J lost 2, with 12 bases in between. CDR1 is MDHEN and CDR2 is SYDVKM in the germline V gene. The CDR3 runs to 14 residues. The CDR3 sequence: CASISGMRNQPQHF. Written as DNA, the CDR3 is TGTGCCAGCATCTCAGGTATGCGCAATCAGCCCCAGCATTTT. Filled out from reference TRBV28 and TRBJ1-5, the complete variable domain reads DVKVTQSSRYLVKRTGEKVFLECVQDMDHENMFWYRQDPGLGLRLIYFSYDVKMKEKGDIPEGYSVSREKKERFSLILESASTNQTSMYLCASISGMRNQPQHFGDGTRLSIL.

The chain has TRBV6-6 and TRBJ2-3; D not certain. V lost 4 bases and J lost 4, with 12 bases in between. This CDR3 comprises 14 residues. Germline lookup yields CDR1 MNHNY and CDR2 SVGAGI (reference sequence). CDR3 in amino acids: CASSSPGSSDTQYF. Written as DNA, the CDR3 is TGTGCCAGCAGTTCCCCGGGTAGCTCAGATACGCAGTATTTT.

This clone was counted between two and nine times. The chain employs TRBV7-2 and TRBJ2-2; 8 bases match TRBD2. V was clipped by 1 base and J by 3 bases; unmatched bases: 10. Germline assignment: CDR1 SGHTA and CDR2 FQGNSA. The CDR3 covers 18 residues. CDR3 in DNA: TGTGCCAGCAGCTTAGGCCCCCCCGGGGGGGTGGACACCGGGGAGCTGTTTTTT. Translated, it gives CASSLGPPGGVDTGELFF.

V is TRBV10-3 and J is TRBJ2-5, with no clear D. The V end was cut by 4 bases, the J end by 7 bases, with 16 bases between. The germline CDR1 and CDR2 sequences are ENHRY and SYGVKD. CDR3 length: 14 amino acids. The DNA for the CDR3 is TGTGCCATCAGTGCCCAAACTGAGCTCGGGACCCAGTACTTC. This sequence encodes CAISAQTELGTQYF.

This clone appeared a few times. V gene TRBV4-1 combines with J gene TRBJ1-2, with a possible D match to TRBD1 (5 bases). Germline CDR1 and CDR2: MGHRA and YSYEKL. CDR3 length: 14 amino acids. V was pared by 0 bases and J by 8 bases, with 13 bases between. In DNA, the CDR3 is TGCGCCAGCAGCCAAGAGGAGGGGATGGGCGGCTACACCTTC. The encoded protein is CASSQEEGMGGYTF.

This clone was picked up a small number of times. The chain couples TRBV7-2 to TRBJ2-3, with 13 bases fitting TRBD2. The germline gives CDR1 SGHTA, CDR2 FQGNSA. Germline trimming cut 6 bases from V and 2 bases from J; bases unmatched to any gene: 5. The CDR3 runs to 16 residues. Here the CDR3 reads CASRYGLAGDTDTQYF. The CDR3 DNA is TGTGCCAGCAGATACGGACTAGCGGGGGACACAGATACGCAGTATTTT.

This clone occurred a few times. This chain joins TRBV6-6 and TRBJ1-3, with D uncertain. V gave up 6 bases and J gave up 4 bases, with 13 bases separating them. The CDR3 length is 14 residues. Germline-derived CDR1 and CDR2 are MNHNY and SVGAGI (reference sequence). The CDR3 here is CASSRDSGGNTIYF. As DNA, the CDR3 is TGTGCCAGCAGCCGCGACTCGGGAGGAAACACCATATATTTT.

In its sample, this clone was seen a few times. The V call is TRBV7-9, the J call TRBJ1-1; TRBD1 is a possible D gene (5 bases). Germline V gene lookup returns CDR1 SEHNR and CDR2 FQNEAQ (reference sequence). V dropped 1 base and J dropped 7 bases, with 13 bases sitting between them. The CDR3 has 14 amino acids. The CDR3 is CASSLVMGQLEAFF. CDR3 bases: TGTGCCAGCAGCTTAGTCATGGGGCAGCTTGAAGCTTTCTTT.

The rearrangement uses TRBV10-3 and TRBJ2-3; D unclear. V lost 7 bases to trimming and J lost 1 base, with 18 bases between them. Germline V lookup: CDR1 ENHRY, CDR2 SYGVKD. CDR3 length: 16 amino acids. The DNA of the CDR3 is TGTGCCATCACCCCCTCGGCCCAATACGGCACAGATACGCAGTATTTT. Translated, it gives CAITPSAQYGTDTQYF.

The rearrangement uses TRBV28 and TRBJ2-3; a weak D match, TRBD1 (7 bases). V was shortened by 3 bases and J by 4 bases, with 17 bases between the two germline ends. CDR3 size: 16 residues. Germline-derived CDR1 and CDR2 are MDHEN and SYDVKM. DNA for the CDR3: TGTGCCAGCAGTTTCAGGAGGGGGCCGCCTCCAGATACGCAGTATTTT. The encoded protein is CASSFRRGPPPDTQYF.

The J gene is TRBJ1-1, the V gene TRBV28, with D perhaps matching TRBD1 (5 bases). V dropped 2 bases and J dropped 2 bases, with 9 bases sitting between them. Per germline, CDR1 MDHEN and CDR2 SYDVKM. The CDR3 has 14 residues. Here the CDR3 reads CASSLIGGNTEAFF. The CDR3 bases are TGTGCCAGCAGTTTAATCGGGGGAAACACTGAAGCTTTCTTT.